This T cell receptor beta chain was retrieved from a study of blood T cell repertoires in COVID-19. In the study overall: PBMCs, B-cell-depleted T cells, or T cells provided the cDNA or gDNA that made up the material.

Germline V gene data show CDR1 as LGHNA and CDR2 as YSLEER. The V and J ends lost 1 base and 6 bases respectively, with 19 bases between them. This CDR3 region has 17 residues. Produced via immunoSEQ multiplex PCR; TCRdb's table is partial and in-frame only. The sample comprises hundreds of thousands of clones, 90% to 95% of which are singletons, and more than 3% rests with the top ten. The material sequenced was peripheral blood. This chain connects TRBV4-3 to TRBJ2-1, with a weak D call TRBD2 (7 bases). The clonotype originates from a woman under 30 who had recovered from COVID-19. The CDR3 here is CASSQVGGGSVGNEQFF. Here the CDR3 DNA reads TGCGCCAGCAGCCAAGTTGGGGGCGGGAGTGTAGGCAATGAGCAGTTCTTC.